This TCR beta chain stems from a study of control samples from healthy donors and cancer patients. Sequenced by immunoSEQ multiplex PCR; TCRdb stores in-frame clones only, minus some. The data hold 90,000 to 110,000 clones, with around 88% observed a single time. This clone was found once. The CDR3 spans 12 residues. Germline loops: CDR1 SNHLY, CDR2 FYNNEI. The ends were cut back, 1 base at V and 7 bases at J, with 4 bases in the middle. The sequence was obtained from a woman aged 45-65 years in good health. The chain joins TRBV2 to TRBJ2-2; D is unresolved. Material: blood. The DNA of the CDR3 is TGTGCCAGCAGTGAAGGGATCGGGGAGCTGTTTTTT. Amino acid sequence: CASSEGIGELFF. The full variable domain, completed using reference TRBV2 and TRBJ2-2, is EPEVTQTPSHQVTQMGQEVILRCVPISNHLYFYWYRQILGQKVEFLVSFYNNEISEKSEIFDDQFSVERPDGSNFTLKIRSTKLEDSAMYFCASSEGIGELFFGEGSRLTVL.